The text below deals with one TCR beta chain. In the source study's methods: Amplifying reference gene primers gave estimates of nucleated cell counts. The method was immunoSEQ multiplex PCR; TCRdb's version includes in-frame clones alone and lacks a portion of them. V and J calls and clone size are copied from that table; D and trimming were computed from the DNA. This table has 250,000 to 350,000 clones, under 90% appearing once. This entry comes from a study of blood T cell repertoires in COVID-19. Study information: Collection of acute and convalescent COVID-19 samples took place in the United States, Italy and Spain.

Germline CDR1 reads SGDLS; CDR2 reads YYNGEE. The germline V and J ends were trimmed by 2 bases and 9 bases, with 18 bases remaining between them. This CDR3 has 15 amino acids. Sequenced input: peripheral blood. The J gene is TRBJ2-1, the V gene TRBV9; D is possibly TRBD1 (5 bases). The sequence was obtained from a woman in her thirties or forties who had recovered from COVID-19. The CDR3 protein is CASSVKGFEMSEQFF. The CDR3 nucleotides are TGTGCCAGCAGCGTCAAGGGGTTTGAGATGAGTGAGCAGTTCTTC.